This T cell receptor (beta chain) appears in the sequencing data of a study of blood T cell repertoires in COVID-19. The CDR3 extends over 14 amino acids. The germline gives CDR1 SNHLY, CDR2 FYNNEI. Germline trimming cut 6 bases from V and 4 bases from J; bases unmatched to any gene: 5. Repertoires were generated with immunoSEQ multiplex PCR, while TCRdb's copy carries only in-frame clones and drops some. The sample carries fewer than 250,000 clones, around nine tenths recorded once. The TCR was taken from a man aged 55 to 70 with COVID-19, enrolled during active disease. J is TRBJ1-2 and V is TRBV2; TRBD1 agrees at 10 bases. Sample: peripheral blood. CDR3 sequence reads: CASRGQGSFYGYTF. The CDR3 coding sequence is TGTGCCAGCAGGGGACAGGGGAGCTTCTATGGCTACACCTTC.